The clone carrying this T cell receptor beta chain was seen only once. CDR1 and CDR2 from the germline V gene are GTSNPN and SVGIG (reference sequence). Germline trimming cut 1 base from V and 3 bases from J; bases unmatched to any gene: 5. The CDR3 has 15 amino acids. Sequencing was performed with immunoSEQ multiplex PCR; in TCRdb, only in-frame clones are kept and a portion is missing. This table holds 85,000 to 100,000 clones, approximately 96% found once. This sample was taken from a study of technical replicates of blood from several donors. This receptor was obtained from a human donor in good health. Sequenced material: T cells isolated from PBMCs. The chain is built from TRBV30 and TRBJ2-3, with 9 bases identical to TRBD1. CDR3 protein: CAWSATGGETDTQYF. CDR3 nucleotide sequence: TGTGCCTGGAGTGCCACAGGGGGCGAAACAGATACGCAGTATTTT.